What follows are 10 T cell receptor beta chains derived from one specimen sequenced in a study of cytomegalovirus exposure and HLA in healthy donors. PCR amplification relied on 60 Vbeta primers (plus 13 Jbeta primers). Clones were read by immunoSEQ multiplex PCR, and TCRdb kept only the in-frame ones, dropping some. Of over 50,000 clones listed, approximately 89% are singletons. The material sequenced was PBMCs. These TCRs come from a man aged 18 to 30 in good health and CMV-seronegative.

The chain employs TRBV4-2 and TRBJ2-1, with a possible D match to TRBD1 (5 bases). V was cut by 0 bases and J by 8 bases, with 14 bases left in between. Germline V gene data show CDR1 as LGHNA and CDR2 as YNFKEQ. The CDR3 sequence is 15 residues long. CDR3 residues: CASSQDKGHGYEQFF. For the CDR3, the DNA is TGTGCCAGCAGCCAAGATAAGGGGCACGGCTATGAGCAGTTCTTC.

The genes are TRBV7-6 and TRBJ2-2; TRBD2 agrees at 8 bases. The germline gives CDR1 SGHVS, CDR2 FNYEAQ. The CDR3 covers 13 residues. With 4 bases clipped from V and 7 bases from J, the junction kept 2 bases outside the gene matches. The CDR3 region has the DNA TGTGCCAGCAGCTCGGGGGGGCGCGGGGAGCTGTTTTTT. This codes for CASSSGGRGELFF.

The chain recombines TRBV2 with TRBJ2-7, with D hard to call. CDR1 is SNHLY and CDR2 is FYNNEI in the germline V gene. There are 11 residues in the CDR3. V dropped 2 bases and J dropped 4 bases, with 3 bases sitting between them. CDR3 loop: CASSELYEQYF. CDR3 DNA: TGTGCCAGCAGTGAACTGTACGAGCAGTACTTC.

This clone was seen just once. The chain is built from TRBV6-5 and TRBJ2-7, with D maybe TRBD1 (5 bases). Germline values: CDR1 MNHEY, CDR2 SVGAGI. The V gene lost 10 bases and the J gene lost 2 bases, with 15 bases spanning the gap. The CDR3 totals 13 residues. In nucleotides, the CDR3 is TGTGCCACCTCAAGACAGCAGACCTACGAGCAGTACTTC. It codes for CATSRQQTYEQYF.

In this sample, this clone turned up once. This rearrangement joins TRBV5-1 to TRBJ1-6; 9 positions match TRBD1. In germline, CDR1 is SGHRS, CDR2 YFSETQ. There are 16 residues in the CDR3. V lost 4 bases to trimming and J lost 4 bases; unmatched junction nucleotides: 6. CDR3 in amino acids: CASSARTGEYNSPLHF. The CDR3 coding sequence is TGCGCCAGCAGCGCCCGGACAGGGGAATATAATTCACCCCTCCACTTT.

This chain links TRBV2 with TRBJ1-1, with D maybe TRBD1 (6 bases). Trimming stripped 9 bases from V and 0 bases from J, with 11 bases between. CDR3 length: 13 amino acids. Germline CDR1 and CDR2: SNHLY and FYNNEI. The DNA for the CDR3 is TGTGCCAGGTCGACAGGTATGAACACTGAAGCTTTCTTT. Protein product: CARSTGMNTEAFF.

CDR3 sequence (DNA): TGTGCCAGCAGGGGTACTAGCCGGGAGACCCAGTACTTC. It specifies CASRGTSRETQYF. The chain has TRBV27 and TRBJ2-5; possibly TRBD2 for D (6 bases). The CDR3 is 13 residues long. The V end lost 6 bases, the J end lost 5 bases, and 13 bases lay between the germline ends. Germline CDR1 MNHEY, CDR2 SMNVEV (reference sequence).

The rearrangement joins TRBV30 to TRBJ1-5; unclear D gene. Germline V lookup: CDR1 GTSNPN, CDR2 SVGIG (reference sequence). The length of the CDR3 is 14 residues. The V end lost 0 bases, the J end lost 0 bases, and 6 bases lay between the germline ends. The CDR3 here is CAWSVGYSNQPQHF. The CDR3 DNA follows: TGTGCCTGGAGTGTCGGGTATAGCAATCAGCCCCAGCATTTT.

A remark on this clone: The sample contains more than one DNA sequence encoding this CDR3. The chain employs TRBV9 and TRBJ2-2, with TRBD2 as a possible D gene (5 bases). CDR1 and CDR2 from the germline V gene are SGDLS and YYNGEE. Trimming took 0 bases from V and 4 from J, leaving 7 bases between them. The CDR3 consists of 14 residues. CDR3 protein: CASSVGGGTGELFF. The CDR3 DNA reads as TGTGCCAGCAGCGTAGGAGGAGGCACCGGGGAGCTGTTTTTT.

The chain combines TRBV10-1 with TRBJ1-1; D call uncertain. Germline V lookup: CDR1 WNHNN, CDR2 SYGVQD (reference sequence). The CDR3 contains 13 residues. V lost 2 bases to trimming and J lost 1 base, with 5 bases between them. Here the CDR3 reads CASSEGRNTEAFF. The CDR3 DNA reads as TGCGCCAGCAGTGAGGGGCGGAACACTGAAGCTTTCTTT.